The clone carrying this TCR beta chain has ten or more counts. This CDR3 has 13 residues. Trimming took 0 bases from V and 9 from J, leaving 9 bases between them. In germline, CDR1 is ENHRY, CDR2 SYGVKD. Clinical symptoms, serum thyroxine and TRAb, thyroid ultrasound and orbital computed tomography together formed the diagnostic basis. The sample belongs to a study of T cells in Graves' hyperthyroidism and ophthalmopathy. The source material, RNA transcripts, was used to amplify TCR beta CDR3 regions. The HTBI primer set served for first-round RT-PCR of the TCR CDR3. MiXCR, applied by TCRdb to the multiplex PCR reads, yields one record per CDR3 protein. The sample contains some 250,000 distinct CDR3 sequences, about 14% of which appear only once.

The sequencing input was blood. The rearrangement joins TRBV10-3 to TRBJ2-1; D gene unclear. This receptor was identified in a woman aged 40 to 55 with Graves' hyperthyroidism that later progressed to Graves' ophthalmopathy. This CDR3 reads CAISESRVGEQFF. DNA of the CDR3: TGTGCCATCAGTGAGTCCCGAGTGGGTGAGCAGTTCTTC.